The rows below give T cell receptor beta chains drawn from one sample of a study of T cells in localized non-small cell lung cancer. Sequenced by immunoSEQ multiplex PCR; TCRdb stores in-frame clones only, minus some. The sample includes about 24,000 clones, over 75% of them seen just once. The sequencing used PBMCs, collected before any cancer treatment. All receptors derive from a man aged 40-75 years with stage II lung adenocarcinoma. Each CDR3 is given without its conserved first and last residue.

TRBV6-6	TRBJ2-7	ASSYSGSPGYEQY
TRBV10-2	TRBJ1-5	ASSESRSQPQH
TRBV7-2	TRBJ1-5	ASSAQWGVNQPQH
TRBV6-5	TRBJ2-3	ASGIAADTQY
TRBV19	TRBJ2-1	ASSIVPGHYNEQF
TRBV5-4	TRBJ2-3	ASSQGTQPSTDTQY
TRBV30	TRBJ1-5	AWGGTGGQQPQH
TRBV30	TRBJ2-2	AKGRGRGGELF
TRBV19	TRBJ1-6	ASRPGASGNSPLH
TRBV6-5	TRBJ2-5	ASSRGTGTSETQY
TRBV7-6	TRBJ2-7	ASSLGLAGGNEQY
TRBV6-6	TRBJ2-5	ASSLAGGGETQY
TRBV19	TRBJ2-7	ASSIDVSTGGAEEQY
TRBV29-1	TRBJ1-1	SVRQQGDTEAF
TRBV7-9	TRBJ1-5	ASSSQGNQPQH
TRBV6-5	TRBJ1-1	ASSYGGKRTEAF
TRBV7-9	TRBJ1-2	ASSHRDPVGYT
TRBV7-8	TRBJ2-5	ASASSTYGETQY
TRBV30	TRBJ2-3	AWTRRRADTQY
TRBV7-6	TRBJ2-7	ASSLASAAEYEQY
TRBV29-1	TRBJ1-1	SVEKGKAF
TRBV5-1	TRBJ1-5	ASSLGQGDQPQH
TRBV4-3	TRBJ1-2	ASSQDTGGLSYGYT
TRBV9	TRBJ2-6	ASSPDLGANVLT
TRBV5-1	TRBJ1-1	ASSLELLGAANTEAF
TRBV7-2	TRBJ2-7	ASSLMAGDVYEQY
TRBV7-2	TRBJ2-5	ASSLSREETQY
TRBV13	TRBJ2-3	ASRSTVGTDTQY
TRBV30	TRBJ1-4	AWGDKGHNEKLF
TRBV30	TRBJ1-4	AWRTGPNEKLF
TRBV7-2	TRBJ1-1	ASSSGQNTEAF
TRBV5-1	TRBJ2-5	ASSLAGGWQETQY
TRBV4-1	TRBJ2-7	ASSPDGGGTYEQY
TRBV25-1	TRBJ2-2	ASTWAGGSNTGELF
TRBV4-2	TRBJ1-2	ASSQGGFVYGYT
TRBV27	TRBJ2-1	ASSTTGVNEQF
TRBV7-2	TRBJ2-3	ASSLVETGATDTQY
TRBV6-5	TRBJ1-2	ASSIGTGEYGYT